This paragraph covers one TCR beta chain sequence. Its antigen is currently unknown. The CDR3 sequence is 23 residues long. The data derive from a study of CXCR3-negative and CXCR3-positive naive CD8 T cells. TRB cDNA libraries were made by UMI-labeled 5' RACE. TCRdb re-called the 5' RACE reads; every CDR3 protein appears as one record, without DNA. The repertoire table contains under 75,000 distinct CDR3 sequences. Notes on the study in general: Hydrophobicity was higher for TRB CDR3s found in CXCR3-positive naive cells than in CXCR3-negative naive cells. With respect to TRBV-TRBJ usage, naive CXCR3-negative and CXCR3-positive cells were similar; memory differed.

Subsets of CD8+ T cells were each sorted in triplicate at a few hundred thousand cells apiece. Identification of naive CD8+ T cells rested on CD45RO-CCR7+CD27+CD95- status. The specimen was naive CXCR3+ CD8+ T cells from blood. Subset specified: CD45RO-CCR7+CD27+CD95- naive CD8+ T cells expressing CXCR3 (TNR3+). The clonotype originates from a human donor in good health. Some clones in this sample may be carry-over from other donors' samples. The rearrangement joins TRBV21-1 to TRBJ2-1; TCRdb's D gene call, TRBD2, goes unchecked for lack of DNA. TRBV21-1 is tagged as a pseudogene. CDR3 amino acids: CASSKEVPWGGSYRGFPYNEQFF.